This is a list of T cell receptor beta chains from one sample in a study of blood T cell repertoires in COVID-19. Profiling relied on immunoSEQ multiplex PCR, and the TCRdb table lists in-frame clones only, not all of them. The data show 130,000 or so clones, around 85% seen once. Sequencing was performed on peripheral blood. Receptors originate from a woman in her 50s who had recovered from COVID-19. CDR3s include the opening cysteine and the closing phenylalanine or tryptophan. D genes are given only for firm matches. Only part of the rows carry a size: once, few, many, or a class if the clone is expanded.

>TRBV7-8|TRBJ2-2|TRBD1|NA
TGTGCCAGCAGCACACGTTGGACAGGGGCCAACACCGGGGAGCTGTTTTTT
CASSTRWTGANTGELFF
>TRBV7-2|TRBJ2-3|TRBD2|many
TGTGCCAGCAGCGACCAGCGGGGCTCTTCAGATACGCAGTATTTT
CASSDQRGSSDTQYF
>TRBV23-1|TRBJ1-1|TRBD1|NA
TGCGCCAGCAGTCAGGGGACAGGGCGGAAAGCTTTCTTT
CASSQGTGRKAFF
>TRBV7-3|TRBJ2-2|NA|NA
TGTGCCAGCAGCCTCGGGAGTACCGGGGAGCTGTTTTTT
CASSLGSTGELFF
>TRBV4-2|TRBJ1-4|NA|NA
TGTGCCAGCAGCCGACCGAATTTCGGGGCTAATGAAAAACTGTTTTTT
CASSRPNFGANEKLFF
>TRBV6-5|TRBJ1-4|TRBD1|NA
TGTGCCAGCCAGGGGGCTGGTGGTGAAAAACTGTTTTTT
CASQGAGGEKLFF
>TRBV15|TRBJ1-5|NA|NA
TGTGCCACCAGCATATTGGGGCCCAATCAGCCCCAGCATTTT
CATSILGPNQPQHF
>TRBV2|TRBJ2-2|TRBD1|NA
TGTGCCAGCAGGGGACAGGGGATTGCCGGGGAGCTGTTTTTT
CASRGQGIAGELFF
>TRBV5-4|TRBJ2-2|TRBD2|NA
TGTGCCAGCAGCCCCCCAAAAGGACTAGCGGACACCGGGGAGCTGTTTTTT
CASSPPKGLADTGELFF
>TRBV29-1|TRBJ2-7|NA|NA
TGCAGCGTAGTAGGGATCCCCTGGGGAGGGCAGTACTTC
CSVVGIPWGGQYF
>TRBV2|TRBJ2-7|TRBD2|NA
TGTGCCAGCAGTGCTCGTAAGCGGGGGGGGATCTACGAGCAGTACTTC
CASSARKRGGIYEQYF
>TRBV2|TRBJ2-3|NA|NA
TGTGCCAGCACTGCTATAAGCACAGATACGCAGTATTTT
CASTAISTDTQYF
>TRBV30|TRBJ1-5|NA|NA
TGTGCCTGGAGTGTCGGGAGTGCCCAGCATTTT
CAWSVGSAQHF
>TRBV18|TRBJ2-4|TRBD2|NA
TGTGCCAGCTCACCGGGACTAGCGGGGGGTATTCAGTACTTC
CASSPGLAGGIQYF
>TRBV30|TRBJ1-1|NA|NA
TGTGCCTCCACGAGGACTGAAGCTTTCTTT
CASTRTEAFF
>TRBV6-5|TRBJ2-6|TRBD2|NA
TGTGCCAGCACCCACGGGGGGACCGGGGCCAACGTCCTGACTTTC
CASTHGGTGANVLTF
>TRBV19|TRBJ2-1|TRBD2|NA
TGTGCCAGTAGCCTCAGAGCGGGGGGTGAGCAGTTCTTC
CASSLRAGGEQFF
>TRBV2|TRBJ2-5|NA|NA
TGTGCCAGCAGTGAGCACAGGAGCCAAGAGACCCAGTACTTC
CASSEHRSQETQYF
>TRBV12-5|TRBJ1-1|TRBD1|NA
TGTGCTAGTGGTTTGGTTTATTGGAGGTCCGGGACAGGGGGCCGTATGAACACTGAAGCTTTCTTT
CASGLVYWRSGTGGRMNTEAFF
>TRBV11-2|TRBJ1-2|NA|once
TGTGCCAGCAGCTTAGGCCCCCAGGCGCCCTATGGCTACACCTTC
CASSLGPQAPYGYTF
>TRBV2|TRBJ1-2|NA|NA
TGTGCCAGCTTGGAAACAGGGATGGGCGGCTACACCTTC
CASLETGMGGYTF
>TRBV2|TRBJ1-5|TRBD1|NA
TGTGCCAGCAGGGGGGACAGGGGTTTGGGTCAGCCCCAGCATTTT
CASRGDRGLGQPQHF
>TRBV5-5|TRBJ1-6|TRBD1|NA
TGTGCCAGCAGCCACTGGGACAGGGCCAATTCACCCCTCCACTTT
CASSHWDRANSPLHF
>TRBV5-6|TRBJ2-3|NA|NA
TGTGCCAGCAGCTCTCCCAGGGCTGGAGATACGCAGTATTTT
CASSSPRAGDTQYF
>TRBV5-1|TRBJ2-2|TRBD2|NA
TGCGCCAGCAGCTTGGCTACTAGCGGGTTTACCGGGGAGCTGTTTTTT
CASSLATSGFTGELFF
>TRBV9|TRBJ2-5|TRBD1|few
TGTGCCAGCAGCGTAAGGGACAGGTTCCCCCAAGAGACCCAGTACTTC
CASSVRDRFPQETQYF
>TRBV2|TRBJ2-1|TRBD2|NA
TGTGCCAGCACTGATCAGCCTAGCGGGAACAATGAGCAGTTCTTC
CASTDQPSGNNEQFF
>TRBV18|TRBJ1-1|TRBD1|NA
TGTGCCAGCTCACCGGGGACAGGGGGACGGAACACTGAAGCTTTCTTT
CASSPGTGGRNTEAFF
>TRBV12-5|TRBJ1-1|NA|few
TGTGCTAGTGGACCGTCGGGAGGAGAAACTGAAGCTTTCTTT
CASGPSGGETEAFF
>TRBV2|TRBJ1-6|NA|NA
TGTGCCAGCACGAGCTCCTATAATTCACCCCTCCACTTT
CASTSSYNSPLHF
>TRBV11-3|TRBJ2-7|NA|NA
TGTGCCAGCAGCTTAAATTGGCGGGGTGGGTACGAGCAGTACTTC
CASSLNWRGGYEQYF
>TRBV21-1|TRBJ2-2|NA|NA
TGTGCCAGCAGCAGACTAGCGGGATACACCGGGGAGCTGTTTTTT
CASSRLAGYTGELFF
>TRBV6-5|TRBJ2-3|NA|NA
TGTGCCAGCAGCTACGACGGGGGGCGCGGCACAGATACGCAGTATTTT
CASSYDGGRGTDTQYF
>TRBV3-1/TRBV3-2|TRBJ2-3|TRBD2|NA
TGTGCCAGCAGACGGCGGGGGGCAGACACAGATACGCAGTATTTT
CASRRRGADTDTQYF
>TRBV2|TRBJ1-1|NA|NA
TGTGCCAGCACACGGGTGAACACTGAAGCTTTCTTT
CASTRVNTEAFF
>TRBV5-1|TRBJ1-2|TRBD1|NA
TGCGCCAGCAGCTTTCAACAGGGGAATGGCTACACCTTC
CASSFQQGNGYTF
>TRBV2|TRBJ1-1|NA|once
TGTGCCAGCAGTTCCGACAAGAACACTGAAGCTTTCTTT
CASSSDKNTEAFF
>TRBV12-3/TRBV12-4|TRBJ1-1|NA|NA
TGTGCCAGCAGTTTAGCAGGGCAGGGCTTGGCTTTCTTT
CASSLAGQGLAFF
>TRBV7-7|TRBJ1-5|TRBD1|NA
TGTGCCAGGGGGACAGGCGATCAGCCCCAGCATTTT
CARGTGDQPQHF
>TRBV7-3|TRBJ1-4|TRBD1|NA
TGTGCCAGCAGCGCAGGACAGGGGGAAAAACTGTTTTTT
CASSAGQGEKLFF
>TRBV14|TRBJ2-7|TRBD2|NA
TGTGCCAGCGGACATAGCGGGGGGGGCGAGCAGTACTTC
CASGHSGGGEQYF
>TRBV15|TRBJ2-1|TRBD2|NA
TGTGCCACCAGCAGAGCTAGCGGGGGGGCTATTTACAATGAGCAGTTCTTC
CATSRASGGAIYNEQFF
>TRBV4-1|TRBJ2-2|NA|NA
TGCGCCAGCAGCCTTCTTGGCGGTACCGGGGAGCTGTTTTTT
CASSLLGGTGELFF
>TRBV6-5|TRBJ2-1|TRBD1|NA
TGTGCCAGCAGCGAGACAGGGGTGGATGAGCAGTTCTTC
CASSETGVDEQFF
>TRBV2|TRBJ1-6|NA|NA
TGTGCCAGCAGTGAGGGCAGGGGACATAATTCACCCCTCCACTTT
CASSEGRGHNSPLHF
>TRBV7-8|TRBJ2-2|TRBD1|once
TGTGCCAGCAGGTCCCCAGGGACAGGGACCGGGGAGCTGTTTTTT
CASRSPGTGTGELFF
>TRBV4-1|TRBJ1-1|NA|NA
TGCGCCAGCAGCCAAGATCGGGAGAACACTGAAGCTTTCTTT
CASSQDRENTEAFF
>TRBV7-3|TRBJ2-7|TRBD1|NA
TGTGCCAGCAGCCGGACAGGGGTAGGCTCCTACGAGCAGTACTTC
CASSRTGVGSYEQYF
>TRBV12-5|TRBJ2-2|TRBD1|NA
TGTGCTAGTGGTTCCCTCAGGGGGTCGAACACCGGGGAGCTGTTTTTT
CASGSLRGSNTGELFF
>TRBV3-1/TRBV3-2|TRBJ2-3|TRBD2|NA
TGTGCCAGCAGGAGGCGGGGGGGCATCACAGATACGCAGTATTTT
CASRRRGGITDTQYF
>TRBV12-1|TRBJ2-7|NA|NA
TGTGCCAGCAGCGTGAGACTAGGCGGGAGGGGATACGAGCAGTACTTC
CASSVRLGGRGYEQYF